This is a list of T cell receptor beta chains from one sample in a study of shared clonotypes between healthy human individuals. Sequenced by immunoSEQ multiplex PCR; TCRdb stores in-frame clones only, minus some. The sample has 980,000 or so clones; more than 75% are singletons. Sequenced: memory CD4+ T cells sorted from blood. Receptors originate from a man aged 18 to 35 in good health. The CDR3 runs from the conserved cysteine through the conserved F or W. The order of the fields is V gene, D gene, clone size, J gene, CDR3 DNA, CDR3 protein. The D gene is left open where the match is weak. Some rows have no size entry. The others give once, few or many, or a class for an expanded clone.

V: TRBV6-5
D: NA
size: few
J: TRBJ1-2
DNA: TGTGCCAGCAGGGCGACAGCCGGCGTGGGCTATGGCTACACCTTC
CDR3: CASRATAGVGYGYTF

V: TRBV28
D: NA
size: once
J: TRBJ1-4
DNA: TGTGCCAGCAGTTTGGGAATCCCTCGGGAAAAACTGTTTTTT
CDR3: CASSLGIPREKLFF

V: TRBV18
D: TRBD1
size: NA
J: TRBJ1-6
DNA: TGTGCCAGCTCACAGACAGGGCCGTCCTATAATTCACCCCTCCACTTT
CDR3: CASSQTGPSYNSPLHF

V: TRBV6-1
D: TRBD1
size: few
J: TRBJ1-3
DNA: TGTGCCAGCAGTGGGACAGGGGAAGGGAACACCATATATTTT
CDR3: CASSGTGEGNTIYF

V: TRBV19
D: NA
size: NA
J: TRBJ1-5
DNA: TGTGCCAGTAGTATAGTCCCGTCTCAGCCCCAGCATTTT
CDR3: CASSIVPSQPQHF

V: TRBV27
D: TRBD1
size: NA
J: TRBJ2-2
DNA: TGTGCCAGCACCCGGGACAGGGGGCCCGGGGAGCTGTTTTTT
CDR3: CASTRDRGPGELFF

V: TRBV11-2
D: NA
size: NA
J: TRBJ2-1
DNA: TGTGCCAGCAACCAGGGGGGGACTAGCTCCTACAATGAGCAGTTCTTC
CDR3: CASNQGGTSSYNEQFF

V: TRBV7-7
D: NA
size: NA
J: TRBJ1-3
DNA: TGTGCTAGCAGCTTAGGTGAGGGATTTCTGTTCTCTGGAAACACCATATATTTT
CDR3: CASSLGEGFLFSGNTIYF

V: TRBV28
D: NA
size: NA
J: TRBJ1-5
DNA: TGTGCCAGCAGTTTGGGAGGGGAAGGTCAGCCCCAGCATTTT
CDR3: CASSLGGEGQPQHF

V: TRBV1
D: NA
size: NA
J: TRBJ2-7
DNA: TGCACCAGCGGGCAGGGAGGGACTAGCGTCTACGAGCAGTACTTC
CDR3: CTSGQGGTSVYEQYF

V: TRBV9
D: TRBD2
size: few
J: TRBJ2-7
DNA: TGTGCCAGCAGCGGACTAGCGGGAGGCCCCTCCTACGAGCAGTACTTC
CDR3: CASSGLAGGPSYEQYF

V: TRBV4-3
D: TRBD2
size: NA
J: TRBJ2-1
DNA: TGCGCCAGCAGCCCGGGGGGGCAGGCAGAGGATGAGCAGTTCTTC
CDR3: CASSPGGQAEDEQFF

V: TRBV25-1
D: NA
size: NA
J: TRBJ1-1
DNA: TGTGCCAGCAGTGATAGGTTGACTGAAGCTTTCTTT
CDR3: CASSDRLTEAFF